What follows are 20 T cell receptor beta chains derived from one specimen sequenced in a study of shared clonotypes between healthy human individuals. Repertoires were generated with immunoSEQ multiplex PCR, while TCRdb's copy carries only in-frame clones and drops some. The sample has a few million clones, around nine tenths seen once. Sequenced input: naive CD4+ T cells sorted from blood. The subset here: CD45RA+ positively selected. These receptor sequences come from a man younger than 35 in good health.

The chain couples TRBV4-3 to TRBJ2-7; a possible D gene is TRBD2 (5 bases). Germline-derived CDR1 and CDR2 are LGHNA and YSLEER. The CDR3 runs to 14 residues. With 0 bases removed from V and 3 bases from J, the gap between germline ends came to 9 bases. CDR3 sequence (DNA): TGCGCCAGCAGCCAAGATTTGGGGAGCTACGAGCAGTACTTC. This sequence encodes CASSQDLGSYEQYF.

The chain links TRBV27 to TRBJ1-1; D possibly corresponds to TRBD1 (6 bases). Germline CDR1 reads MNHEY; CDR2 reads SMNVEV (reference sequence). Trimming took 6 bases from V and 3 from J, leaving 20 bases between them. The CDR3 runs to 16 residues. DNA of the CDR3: TGTGCCAGCAGACCTACCCGGGGGGGCTATTACACTGAAGCTTTCTTT. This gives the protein CASRPTRGGYYTEAFF.

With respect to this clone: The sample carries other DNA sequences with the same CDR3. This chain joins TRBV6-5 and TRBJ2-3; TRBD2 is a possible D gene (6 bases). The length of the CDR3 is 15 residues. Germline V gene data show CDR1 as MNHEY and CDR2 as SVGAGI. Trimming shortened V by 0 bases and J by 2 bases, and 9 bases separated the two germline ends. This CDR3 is CASSYSSGVTDTQYF. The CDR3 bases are TGTGCCAGCAGTTACTCGTCGGGGGTCACAGATACGCAGTATTTT.

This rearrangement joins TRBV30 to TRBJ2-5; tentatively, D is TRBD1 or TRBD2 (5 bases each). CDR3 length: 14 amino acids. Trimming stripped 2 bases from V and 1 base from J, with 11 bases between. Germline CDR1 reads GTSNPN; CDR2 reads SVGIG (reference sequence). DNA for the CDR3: TGTGCCTGGAGTCAAGGGACGCTCCAAGAGACCCAGTACTTC. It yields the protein CAWSQGTLQETQYF.

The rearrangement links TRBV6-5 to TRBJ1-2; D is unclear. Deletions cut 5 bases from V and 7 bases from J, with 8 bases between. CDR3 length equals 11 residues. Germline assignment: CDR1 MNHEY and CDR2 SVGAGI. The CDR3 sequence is CASSNGGGYTF. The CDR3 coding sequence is TGTGCCAGCAGTAATGGCGGTGGCTACACCTTC.

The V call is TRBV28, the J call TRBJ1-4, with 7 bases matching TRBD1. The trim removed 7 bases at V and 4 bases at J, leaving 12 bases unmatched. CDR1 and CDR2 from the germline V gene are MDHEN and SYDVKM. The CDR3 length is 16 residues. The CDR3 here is CASNGVWGQNNEKLFF. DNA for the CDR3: TGTGCCAGCAACGGCGTGTGGGGACAGAATAATGAAAAACTGTTTTTT.

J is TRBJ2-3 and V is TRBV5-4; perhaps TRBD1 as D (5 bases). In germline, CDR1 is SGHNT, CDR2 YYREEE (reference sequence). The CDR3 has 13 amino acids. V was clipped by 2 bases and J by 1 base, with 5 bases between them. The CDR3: CASSFRGTDTQYF. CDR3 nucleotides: TGTGCCAGCAGCTTCAGGGGCACAGATACGCAGTATTTT.

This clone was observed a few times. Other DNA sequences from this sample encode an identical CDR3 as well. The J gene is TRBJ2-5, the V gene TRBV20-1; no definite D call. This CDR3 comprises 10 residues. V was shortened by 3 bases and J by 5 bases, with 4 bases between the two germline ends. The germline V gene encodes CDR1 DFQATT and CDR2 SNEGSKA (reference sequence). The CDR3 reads CSASLETQYF. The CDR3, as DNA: TGCAGTGCTAGTTTGGAGACCCAGTACTTC.

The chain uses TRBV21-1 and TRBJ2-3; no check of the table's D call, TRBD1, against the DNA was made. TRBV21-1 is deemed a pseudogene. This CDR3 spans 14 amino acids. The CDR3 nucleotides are TGTGCCAGCAGCAAGGGAACAGGGTGGGATACGCAGTATTTT. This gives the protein CASSKGTGWDTQYF.

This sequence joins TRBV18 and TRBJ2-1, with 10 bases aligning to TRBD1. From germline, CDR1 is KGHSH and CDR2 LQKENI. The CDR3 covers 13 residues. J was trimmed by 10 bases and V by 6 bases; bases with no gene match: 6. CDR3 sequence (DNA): TGTGCCAGCTCGCCGGGACAGGGGAAGGAGCAGTTCTTC. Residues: CASSPGQGKEQFF.

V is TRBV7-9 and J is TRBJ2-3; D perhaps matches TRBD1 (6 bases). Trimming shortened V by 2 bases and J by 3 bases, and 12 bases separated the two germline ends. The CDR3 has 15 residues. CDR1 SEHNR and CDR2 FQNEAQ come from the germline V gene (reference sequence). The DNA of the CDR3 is TGTGCCAGCAGCTTATCGGAACAGGGAACAGATACGCAGTATTTT. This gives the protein CASSLSEQGTDTQYF.

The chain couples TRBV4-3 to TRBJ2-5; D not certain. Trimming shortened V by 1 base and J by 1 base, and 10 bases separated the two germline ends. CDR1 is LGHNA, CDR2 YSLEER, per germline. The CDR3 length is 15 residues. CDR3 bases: TGCGCCAGCAGCCAAGGAATCAAGGCCCAAGAGACCCAGTACTTC. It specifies CASSQGIKAQETQYF.

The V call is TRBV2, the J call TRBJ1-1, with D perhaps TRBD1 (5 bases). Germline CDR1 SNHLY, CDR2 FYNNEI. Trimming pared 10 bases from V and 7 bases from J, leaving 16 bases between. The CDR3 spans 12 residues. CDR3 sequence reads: CAIPTVRGEAFF. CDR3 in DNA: TGTGCCATACCCACCGTAAGGGGTGAAGCTTTCTTT. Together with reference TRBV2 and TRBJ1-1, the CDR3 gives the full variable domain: EPEVTQTPSHQVTQMGQEVILRCVPISNHLYFYWYRQILGQKVEFLVSFYNNEISEKSEIFDDQFSVERPDGSNFTLKIRSTKLEDSAMYFCAIPTVRGEAFFGQGTRLTVV.

The DNA of the CDR3 is TGCGCCAGTGTTGGACCGGATAACACCGGGGAGCTGTTTTTT. Translation gives CASVGPDNTGELFF. This chain connects TRBV10-2 to TRBJ2-2; unclear D gene. The CDR3 covers 14 residues. In germline, CDR1 is WSHSY, CDR2 SAAADI. The ends were cut back, 9 bases at V and 2 bases at J, with 13 bases in the middle.

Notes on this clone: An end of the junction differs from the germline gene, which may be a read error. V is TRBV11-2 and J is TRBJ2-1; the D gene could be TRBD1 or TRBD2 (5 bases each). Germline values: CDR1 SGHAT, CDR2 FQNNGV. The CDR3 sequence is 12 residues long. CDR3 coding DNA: TGTGCCAGCAGCGCAGGATCGGGACGTGCGATCTTC. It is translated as CASSAGSGRAIF.

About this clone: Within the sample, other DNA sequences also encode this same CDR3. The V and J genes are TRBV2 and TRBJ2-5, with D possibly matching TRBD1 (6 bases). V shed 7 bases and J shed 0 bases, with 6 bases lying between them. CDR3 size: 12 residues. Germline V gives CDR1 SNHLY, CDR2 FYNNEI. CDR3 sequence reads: CASKGDQETQYF. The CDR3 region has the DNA TGTGCCAGCAAGGGGGACCAAGAGACCCAGTACTTC. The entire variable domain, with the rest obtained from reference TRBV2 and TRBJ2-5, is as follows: EPEVTQTPSHQVTQMGQEVILRCVPISNHLYFYWYRQILGQKVEFLVSFYNNEISEKSEIFDDQFSVERPDGSNFTLKIRSTKLEDSAMYFCASKGDQETQYFGPGTRLLVL.

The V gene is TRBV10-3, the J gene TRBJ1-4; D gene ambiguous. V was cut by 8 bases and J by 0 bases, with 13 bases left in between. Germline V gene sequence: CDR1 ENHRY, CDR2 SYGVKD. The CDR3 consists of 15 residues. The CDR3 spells CAIRGAGSTNEKLFF. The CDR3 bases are TGTGCCATCCGAGGCGCGGGATCAACTAATGAAAAACTGTTTTTT.

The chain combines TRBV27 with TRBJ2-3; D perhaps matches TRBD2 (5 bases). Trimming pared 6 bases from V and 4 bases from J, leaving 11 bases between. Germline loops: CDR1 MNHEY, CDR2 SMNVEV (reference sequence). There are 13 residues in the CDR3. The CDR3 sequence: CASRRVSADTQYF. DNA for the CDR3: TGTGCCAGCAGGCGGGTGTCAGCAGATACGCAGTATTTT.

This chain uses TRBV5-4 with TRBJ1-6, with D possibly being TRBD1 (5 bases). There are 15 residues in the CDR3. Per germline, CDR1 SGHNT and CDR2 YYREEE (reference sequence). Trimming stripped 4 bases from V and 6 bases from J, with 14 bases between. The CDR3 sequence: CASSDDSSFNSPLHF. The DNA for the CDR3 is TGTGCCAGCAGCGACGACAGCTCTTTTAATTCACCCCTCCACTTT.

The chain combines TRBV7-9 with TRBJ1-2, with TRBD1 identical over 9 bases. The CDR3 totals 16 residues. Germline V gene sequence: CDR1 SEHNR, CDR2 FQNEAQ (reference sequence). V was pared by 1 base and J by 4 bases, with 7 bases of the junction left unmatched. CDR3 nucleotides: TGTGCCAGCAGCTTAGAGACGGGACAGGGAGTCTATGGCTACACCTTC. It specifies CASSLETGQGVYGYTF. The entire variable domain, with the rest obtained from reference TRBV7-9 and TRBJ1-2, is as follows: DTGVSQNPRHKITKRGQNVTFRCDPISEHNRLYWYRQTLGQGPEFLTYFQNEAQLEKSRLLSDRFSAERPKGSFSTLEIQRTEQGDSAMYLCASSLETGQGVYGYTFGSGTRLTVV.